The clone carrying this T cell receptor beta chain occurred many times. Amplification yielded TCR beta CDR3 regions, with RNA transcripts as the source. HTBI primers were employed in a first-round RT-PCR of the TCR CDR3. TCRdb fed the multiplex PCR reads into MiXCR, producing one record per CDR3 protein. The table includes 300,000 to 350,000 distinct CDR3 sequences, approximately 18% detected once. The CDR3 is 17 residues long. Germline CDR1 SGHRS, CDR2 YFSETQ. J lost 4 bases, V lost 4 bases, and 7 bases had no gene match. This sample was taken from a study of T cells in Graves' hyperthyroidism and ophthalmopathy. Pregnant or lactating patients were excluded, as were those with uncontrolled infection or other autoimmune disease. About 10 ml fresh peripheral blood yielded the PBMCs.

The sequence came from a woman aged 50 to 60 with Graves' hyperthyroidism. The chain has TRBV5-1 and TRBJ2-3, with 15 bases matching TRBD2. The sample was blood. CDR3 nucleotides: TGCGCCAGCAGCCGAGGACTAGCGGGAGGGCCCGCAGATACGCAGTATTTT. Encoded protein: CASSRGLAGGPADTQYF. Full variable domain (outside the CDR3, taken from reference TRBV5-1 and TRBJ2-3): KAGVTQTPRYLIKTRGQQVTLSCSPISGHRSVSWYQQTPGQGLQFLFEYFSETQRNKGNFPGRFSGRQFSNSRSEMNVSTLELGDSALYLCASSRGLAGGPADTQYFGPGTRLTVL.